This is a list of T cell receptor beta chains from one sample in a study of shared clonotypes between healthy human individuals. Sequencing was performed with immunoSEQ multiplex PCR; in TCRdb, only in-frame clones are kept and a portion is missing. The sample consists of about 1.1 million clones, around three quarters of them appearing once. Sequenced input: memory CD4+ T cells from PBMCs. Source of these receptors: a man aged 18 to 30 in good health. Some clones in this sample may be carry-over from other donors' samples. Both conserved end residues are part of each CDR3. Each record gives: V gene, D gene, clone size, J gene, CDR3 DNA, CDR3 protein. A D gene is named only where the DNA matches it firmly. Some rows mark clone size as missing; the rest say once, few, many or name a class of expanded clone.

v_gene: TRBV10-3; d_gene: -; abundance: -; j_gene: TRBJ2-2; CDR3nt: TGTGCCACAAGGGGCGCAGGGGTGACCGGGGAGCTGTTTTTT; CDR3aa: CATRGAGVTGELFF
v_gene: TRBV5-6; d_gene: -; abundance: -; j_gene: TRBJ1-2; CDR3nt: TGTGCCAGCAGCTTTGGGAGGAGAGTTCTCTATGTTGGCTACACCTTC; CDR3aa: CASSFGRRVLYVGYTF
v_gene: TRBV7-2; d_gene: TRBD1; abundance: -; j_gene: TRBJ2-7; CDR3nt: TGTGCCAGCAGCTTAGGCCCGACAGGGGTCCGGTACGAGCAGTACTTC; CDR3aa: CASSLGPTGVRYEQYF
v_gene: TRBV30; d_gene: -; abundance: -; j_gene: TRBJ2-1; CDR3nt: TGTGCCTGGAAACCGAAGAACTACAATGAGCAGTTCTTC; CDR3aa: CAWKPKNYNEQFF
v_gene: TRBV5-6; d_gene: TRBD2; abundance: few; j_gene: TRBJ2-2; CDR3nt: TGTGCCAGCAGCTTGTTTCTGACTAGCGGGAGGGCCCTCGGCGGGGAGCTGTTTTTT; CDR3aa: CASSLFLTSGRALGGELFF
v_gene: TRBV2; d_gene: -; abundance: once; j_gene: TRBJ1-1; CDR3nt: TGTGCCAGCAGGATTCCGGGCCCGCAAGCTAACACTGAAGCTTTCTTT; CDR3aa: CASRIPGPQANTEAFF
v_gene: TRBV29-1; d_gene: TRBD2; abundance: -; j_gene: TRBJ2-1; CDR3nt: TGCAGCGGACTCGGACTAGCGGACTCCTACAATGAGCAGTTCTTC; CDR3aa: CSGLGLADSYNEQFF
v_gene: TRBV19; d_gene: TRBD1; abundance: -; j_gene: TRBJ1-2; CDR3nt: TGTGCCAGTAGTATAGGGGGACAGTTCTATGGCTACACCTTC; CDR3aa: CASSIGGQFYGYTF
v_gene: TRBV9; d_gene: TRBD2; abundance: -; j_gene: TRBJ2-2; CDR3nt: TGTGCCAGCAGGACTGGACTAGCGGAAAGCGTTAGCGGGGAGCTGTTTTTT; CDR3aa: CASRTGLAESVSGELFF
v_gene: TRBV4-3; d_gene: -; abundance: -; j_gene: TRBJ1-1; CDR3nt: TGCGCCAGCAGCCAAGTGGGCGGGAACACTGAAGCTTTCTTT; CDR3aa: CASSQVGGNTEAFF
v_gene: TRBV6-1; d_gene: TRBD1; abundance: few; j_gene: TRBJ1-1; CDR3nt: TGTGCCAGCAGAAGCAGGGGGGTGAACACTGAAGCTTTCTTT; CDR3aa: CASRSRGVNTEAFF
v_gene: TRBV10-3; d_gene: TRBD1; abundance: -; j_gene: TRBJ2-7; CDR3nt: TGTGCCGTCCGGGACAGGGAGGCCTACGAGCAGTACTTC; CDR3aa: CAVRDREAYEQYF
v_gene: TRBV4-1; d_gene: -; abundance: -; j_gene: TRBJ1-2; CDR3nt: TGCGCCAGCAGCCAAACGCCCGCTCCGGGGGACGGCTACACCTTC; CDR3aa: CASSQTPAPGDGYTF
v_gene: TRBV28; d_gene: -; abundance: -; j_gene: TRBJ2-7; CDR3nt: TGTGCCAGCAGTTTAATAGGGGAAATCTACGAGCAGTACTTC; CDR3aa: CASSLIGEIYEQYF
v_gene: TRBV12-2; d_gene: -; abundance: -; j_gene: TRBJ2-3; CDR3nt: TGTGCAAGTCGCTTAGATCTCGGACTAGGACCCCTGAAGGGCGATACGCAGTATTTT; CDR3aa: CASRLDLGLGPLKGDTQYF
v_gene: TRBV5-1; d_gene: -; abundance: -; j_gene: TRBJ1-1; CDR3nt: TGCGCCAGCAGCTTGGTCGTGAAAGGCACTGAAGCTTTCTTT; CDR3aa: CASSLVVKGTEAFF
v_gene: TRBV28; d_gene: -; abundance: -; j_gene: TRBJ2-2; CDR3nt: TGTGCCAGCAGTTTATGGGCTGGGGTAACCGCCGGGGAGCTGTTTTTT; CDR3aa: CASSLWAGVTAGELFF
v_gene: TRBV28; d_gene: -; abundance: few; j_gene: TRBJ1-5; CDR3nt: TGTGCCAGCAGTTTACAGGCTCAGCCCCAGCATTTT; CDR3aa: CASSLQAQPQHF
v_gene: TRBV19; d_gene: -; abundance: -; j_gene: TRBJ1-3; CDR3nt: TGTGCCAGTACCCATCCTTCCGGGTCTAGTGGAAACACCATATATTTT; CDR3aa: CASTHPSGSSGNTIYF
v_gene: TRBV6-6; d_gene: -; abundance: -; j_gene: TRBJ2-2; CDR3nt: TGTGCCAGCACCACCCCGGACACCGGGGAGCTGTTTTTT; CDR3aa: CASTTPDTGELFF
v_gene: TRBV28; d_gene: TRBD2; abundance: -; j_gene: TRBJ2-1; CDR3nt: TGTGCCAGCAGTACCCAGAGGACTAGCGGGAGTAATGAGCAGTTCTTC; CDR3aa: CASSTQRTSGSNEQFF
v_gene: TRBV18; d_gene: -; abundance: -; j_gene: TRBJ2-7; CDR3nt: TGTGCCAGCTCACGACAGCCGAGGACCCAATACTACGAGCAGTACTTC; CDR3aa: CASSRQPRTQYYEQYF
v_gene: TRBV28; d_gene: -; abundance: -; j_gene: TRBJ2-4; CDR3nt: TGTGCCAGCAGCCCCGCACTTCTAAAAAACATTCAGTACTTC; CDR3aa: CASSPALLKNIQYF
v_gene: TRBV4-1; d_gene: TRBD2; abundance: -; j_gene: TRBJ2-7; CDR3nt: TGCGCCAGCAGCCAAGCTTTCACTAGCGGAGCCACCTACGAGCAGTACTTC; CDR3aa: CASSQAFTSGATYEQYF
v_gene: TRBV18; d_gene: TRBD1; abundance: once; j_gene: TRBJ1-4; CDR3nt: TGTGCCAGCTCCTGGGGACAGCTTAATGAAAAACTGTTTTTT; CDR3aa: CASSWGQLNEKLFF
v_gene: TRBV5-1; d_gene: -; abundance: few; j_gene: TRBJ2-3; CDR3nt: TGCGCCAGCAGCTTAGGACTTAGCACAGATACGCAGTATTTT; CDR3aa: CASSLGLSTDTQYF
v_gene: TRBV28; d_gene: TRBD1; abundance: -; j_gene: TRBJ1-4; CDR3nt: TGTGCCAGCAGCAGGGGGGGTGCCTCGACTAATGAAAAACTGTTTTTT; CDR3aa: CASSRGGASTNEKLFF
v_gene: TRBV6-5; d_gene: -; abundance: once; j_gene: TRBJ1-5; CDR3nt: TGTGCCAGCGGTCAGGGGAGGGATCAGCCCCAGCATTTT; CDR3aa: CASGQGRDQPQHF
v_gene: TRBV5-1; d_gene: TRBD1; abundance: -; j_gene: TRBJ1-1; CDR3nt: TGCGCCAGCAGCTCCTCCGGGACAGGGAGTACTGAAGCTTTCTTT; CDR3aa: CASSSSGTGSTEAFF
v_gene: TRBV10-2; d_gene: TRBD1; abundance: -; j_gene: TRBJ2-6; CDR3nt: TGCGCCAGCAGGACAGGGTCGTCGGCTGGGGCCAACGTCCTGACTTTC; CDR3aa: CASRTGSSAGANVLTF
v_gene: TRBV28; d_gene: -; abundance: -; j_gene: TRBJ2-1; CDR3nt: TGTGCCAGCAGTTCCTTTAATGAGCAGTTCTTC; CDR3aa: CASSSFNEQFF
v_gene: TRBV5-1; d_gene: -; abundance: few; j_gene: TRBJ1-2; CDR3nt: TGCGCCAGCAGCTTTTTGGGAGATGGGGGAGAAAGCTACACCTTC; CDR3aa: CASSFLGDGGESYTF
v_gene: TRBV6-5; d_gene: -; abundance: -; j_gene: TRBJ1-2; CDR3nt: TGTGCCAGCAGTTCTGGGGGATCGGTCTATGGCTACACCTTC; CDR3aa: CASSSGGSVYGYTF
v_gene: TRBV5-6; d_gene: -; abundance: -; j_gene: TRBJ2-7; CDR3nt: TGTGCCAGCAGCTCCGGTTTCTACGAGCAGTACTTC; CDR3aa: CASSSGFYEQYF
v_gene: TRBV6-5; d_gene: -; abundance: -; j_gene: TRBJ2-6; CDR3nt: TGTGCCAGCAGGGTGACTGGGGCCAACGTCCTGACTTTC; CDR3aa: CASRVTGANVLTF
v_gene: TRBV5-1; d_gene: -; abundance: -; j_gene: TRBJ1-2; CDR3nt: TGCGCCAGCAGCTTGGGATGGGCTCTTAACTATGGCTACACCTTC; CDR3aa: CASSLGWALNYGYTF
v_gene: TRBV7-2; d_gene: TRBD1; abundance: -; j_gene: TRBJ2-5; CDR3nt: TGTGCCAGCAGCCCCCAGGACAGGGGCAAGCAGTACTTC; CDR3aa: CASSPQDRGKQYF
v_gene: TRBV27; d_gene: -; abundance: -; j_gene: TRBJ2-5; CDR3nt: TGTGCCAGCAGTCCCATGGCAGGGTGGGAGACCCAGTACTTC; CDR3aa: CASSPMAGWETQYF
v_gene: TRBV5-8; d_gene: -; abundance: -; j_gene: TRBJ1-1; CDR3nt: TGTGCCAGCAGCTTTTCATACGTGTCGAGGGCTTTCTTT; CDR3aa: CASSFSYVSRAFF
v_gene: TRBV18; d_gene: TRBD1; abundance: -; j_gene: TRBJ2-1; CDR3nt: TGTGCCAGCTCACCGGAAGTGGGGGACAGGGTCATTAGTGAGCAGTTCTTC; CDR3aa: CASSPEVGDRVISEQFF
v_gene: TRBV5-1; d_gene: -; abundance: many; j_gene: TRBJ1-2; CDR3nt: TGCGCCAGCAGCTTGGATACAGGATCCTATGGCTACACCTTC; CDR3aa: CASSLDTGSYGYTF
v_gene: TRBV19; d_gene: TRBD2; abundance: -; j_gene: TRBJ2-3; CDR3nt: TGTGCCAGTAGTCCCCGCGGGGGCGGGAGGCCGCCGGATACGCAGTATTTT; CDR3aa: CASSPRGGGRPPDTQYF
v_gene: TRBV5-4; d_gene: TRBD2; abundance: -; j_gene: TRBJ2-7; CDR3nt: TGTGCCAGCAGCTTGGGCGGGAGAAGCGACGAGCAGTACTTC; CDR3aa: CASSLGGRSDEQYF
v_gene: TRBV5-1; d_gene: -; abundance: once; j_gene: TRBJ1-2; CDR3nt: TGCGCCAGCAGCAGACAGGTATTCGACGGCTACACCTTC; CDR3aa: CASSRQVFDGYTF
v_gene: TRBV9; d_gene: -; abundance: -; j_gene: TRBJ2-1; CDR3nt: TGTGCCAGCAGCGTAGTAGTTGCGGGGACCAATGAGCAGTTCTTC; CDR3aa: CASSVVVAGTNEQFF
v_gene: TRBV29-1; d_gene: -; abundance: -; j_gene: TRBJ2-3; CDR3nt: TGCAGCGTTGAAACGTCAGGTGCTAGCACAGATACGCAGTATTTT; CDR3aa: CSVETSGASTDTQYF
v_gene: TRBV6-5; d_gene: -; abundance: few; j_gene: TRBJ2-7; CDR3nt: TGTGCCAGCAGTTATGGAGGGATTTACGAGCAGTACTTC; CDR3aa: CASSYGGIYEQYF
v_gene: TRBV5-4; d_gene: -; abundance: -; j_gene: TRBJ1-5; CDR3nt: TGTGCCAGCAGCTTGCCGGGGGTTAATCAGCCCCAGCATTTT; CDR3aa: CASSLPGVNQPQHF
v_gene: TRBV18; d_gene: TRBD2; abundance: once; j_gene: TRBJ2-2; CDR3nt: TGTGCCAGCTCACCGAGGACTAGCGGGTCGAACACCGGGGAGCTGTTTTTT; CDR3aa: CASSPRTSGSNTGELFF
v_gene: TRBV28; d_gene: -; abundance: -; j_gene: TRBJ1-1; CDR3nt: TGTGCCAGCAGTCCTCCTTACGACACTGAAGCTTTCTTT; CDR3aa: CASSPPYDTEAFF